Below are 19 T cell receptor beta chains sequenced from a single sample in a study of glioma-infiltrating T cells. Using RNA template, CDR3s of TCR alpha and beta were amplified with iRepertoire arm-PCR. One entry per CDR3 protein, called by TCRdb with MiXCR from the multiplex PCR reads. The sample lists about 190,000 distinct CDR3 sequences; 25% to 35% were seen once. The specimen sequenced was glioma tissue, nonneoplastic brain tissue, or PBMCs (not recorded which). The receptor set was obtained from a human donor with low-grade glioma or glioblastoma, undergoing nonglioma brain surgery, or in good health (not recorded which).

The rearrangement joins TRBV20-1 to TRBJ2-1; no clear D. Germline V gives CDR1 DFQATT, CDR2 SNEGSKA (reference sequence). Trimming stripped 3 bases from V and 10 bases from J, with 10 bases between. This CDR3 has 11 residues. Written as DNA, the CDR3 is TGCAGTGCTAGCAACGGCAGGGAGCAGTTCTTC. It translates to CSASNGREQFF.

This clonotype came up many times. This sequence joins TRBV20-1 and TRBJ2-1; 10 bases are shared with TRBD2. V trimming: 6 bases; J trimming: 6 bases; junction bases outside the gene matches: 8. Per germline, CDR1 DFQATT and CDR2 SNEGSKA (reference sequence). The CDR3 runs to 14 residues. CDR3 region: CSAERLAGVNEQFF. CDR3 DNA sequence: TGCAGTGCCGAGCGGCTAGCGGGAGTCAATGAGCAGTTCTTC.

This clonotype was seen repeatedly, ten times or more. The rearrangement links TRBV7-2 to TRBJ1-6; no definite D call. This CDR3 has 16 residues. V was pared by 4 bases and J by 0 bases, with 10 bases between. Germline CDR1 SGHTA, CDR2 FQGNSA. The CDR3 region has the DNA TGTGCCAGCAGCTCCGAACAAAGCTCCTATAATTCACCCCTCCACTTT. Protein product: CASSSEQSSYNSPLHF.

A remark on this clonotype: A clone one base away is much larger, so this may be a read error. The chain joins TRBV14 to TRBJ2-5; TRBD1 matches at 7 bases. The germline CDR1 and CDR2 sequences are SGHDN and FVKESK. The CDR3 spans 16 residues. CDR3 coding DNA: TGTGCCAGCAGCCAAGTTCTAGGATTGGGGACAGAGATCCAGTACTTC. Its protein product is CASSQVLGLGTEIQYF.

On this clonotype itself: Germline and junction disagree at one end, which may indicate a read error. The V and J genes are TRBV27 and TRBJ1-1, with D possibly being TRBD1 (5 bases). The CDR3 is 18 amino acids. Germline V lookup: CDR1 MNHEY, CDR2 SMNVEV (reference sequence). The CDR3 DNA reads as TGTGCCCGCAGTCTAACTCCAGGAGGGGCAGGCATCGTCGCTGAGGATTTCTTT. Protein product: CARSLTPGGAGIVAEDFF.

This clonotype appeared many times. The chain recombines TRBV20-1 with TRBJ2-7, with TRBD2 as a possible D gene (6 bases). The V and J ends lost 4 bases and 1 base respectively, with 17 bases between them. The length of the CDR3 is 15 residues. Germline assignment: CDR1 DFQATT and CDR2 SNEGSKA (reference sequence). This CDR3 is CSATGGGLRSYEQYF. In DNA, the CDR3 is TGCAGTGCTACCGGTGGGGGGTTAAGGTCCTACGAGCAGTACTTC.

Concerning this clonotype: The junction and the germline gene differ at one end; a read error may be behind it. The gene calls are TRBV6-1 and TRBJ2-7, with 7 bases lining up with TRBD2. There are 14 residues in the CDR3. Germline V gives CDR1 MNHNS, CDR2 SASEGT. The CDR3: CASSQAGWDYEKYF. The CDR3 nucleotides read TGTGCCAGCAGTCAGGCGGGTTGGGACTACGAGAAGTACTTC.

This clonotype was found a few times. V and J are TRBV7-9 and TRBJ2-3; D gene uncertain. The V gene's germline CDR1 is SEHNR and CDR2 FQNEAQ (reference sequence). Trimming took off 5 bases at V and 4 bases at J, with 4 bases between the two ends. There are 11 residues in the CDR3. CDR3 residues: CASSRSDTQYF. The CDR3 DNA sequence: TGTGCCAGCAGCCGTTCAGATACGCAGTATTTT.

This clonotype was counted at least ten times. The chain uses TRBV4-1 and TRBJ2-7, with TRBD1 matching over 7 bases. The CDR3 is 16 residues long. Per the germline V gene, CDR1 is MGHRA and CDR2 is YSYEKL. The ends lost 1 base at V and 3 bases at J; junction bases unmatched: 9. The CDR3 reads CASSQVGQSNFYEQYF. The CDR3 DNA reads TGCGCCAGCAGCCAAGTGGGACAGTCAAACTTCTACGAGCAGTACTTC.

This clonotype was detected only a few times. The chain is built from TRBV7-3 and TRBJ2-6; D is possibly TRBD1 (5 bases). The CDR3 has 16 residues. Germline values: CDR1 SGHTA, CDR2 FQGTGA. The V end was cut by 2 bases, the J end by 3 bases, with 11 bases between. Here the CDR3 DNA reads TGTGCCAGCAGCTTAGGCGCCAGGGTTGGGGCCAACGTCCTGACTTTC. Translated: CASSLGARVGANVLTF.

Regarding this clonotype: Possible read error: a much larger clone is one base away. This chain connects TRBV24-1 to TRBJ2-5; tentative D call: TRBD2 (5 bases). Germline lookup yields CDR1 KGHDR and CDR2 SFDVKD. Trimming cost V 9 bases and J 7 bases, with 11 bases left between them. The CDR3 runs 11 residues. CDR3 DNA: TGTGCCACCGACTACGGAGGGACCCAGTACTTC. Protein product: CATDYGGTQYF.

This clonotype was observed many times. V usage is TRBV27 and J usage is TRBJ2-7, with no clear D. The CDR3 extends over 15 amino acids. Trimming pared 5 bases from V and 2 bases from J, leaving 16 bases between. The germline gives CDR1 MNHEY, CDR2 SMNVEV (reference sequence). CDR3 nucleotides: TGTGCCAGCAGTCGGTCCCCTAATCACGCCTACGAGCAGTACTTC. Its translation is CASSRSPNHAYEQYF.

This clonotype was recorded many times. The CDR3 reads CASSIVNQETQYF. CDR3 sequence (DNA): TGTGCCAGTAGTATAGTCAATCAAGAGACCCAGTACTTC. This sequence joins TRBV19 and TRBJ2-5, with D hard to call. In germline, CDR1 is LNHDA, CDR2 SQIVND (reference sequence). The CDR3 covers 13 residues. Between the trimmed V and J ends, which lost 1 base and 2 bases, there was a span of 5 bases.

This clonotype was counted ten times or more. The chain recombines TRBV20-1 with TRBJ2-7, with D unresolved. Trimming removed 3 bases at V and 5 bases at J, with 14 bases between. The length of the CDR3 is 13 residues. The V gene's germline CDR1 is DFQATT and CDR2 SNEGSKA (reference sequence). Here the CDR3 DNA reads TGCAGTGCTAGCTCAGGAGCCCGGAACGAGCAGTACTTC. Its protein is CSASSGARNEQYF.

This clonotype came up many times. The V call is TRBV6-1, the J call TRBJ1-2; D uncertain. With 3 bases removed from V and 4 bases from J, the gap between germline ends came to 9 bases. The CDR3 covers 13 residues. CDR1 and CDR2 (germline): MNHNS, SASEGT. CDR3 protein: CASSDGLSYGYTF. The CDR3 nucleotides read TGTGCCAGCAGTGATGGATTAAGCTATGGCTACACCTTC.

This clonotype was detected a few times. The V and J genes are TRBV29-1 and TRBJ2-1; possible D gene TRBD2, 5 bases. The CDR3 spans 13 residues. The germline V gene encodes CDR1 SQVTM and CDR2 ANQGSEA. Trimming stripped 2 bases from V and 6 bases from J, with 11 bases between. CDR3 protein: CSVEKPGSNEQFF. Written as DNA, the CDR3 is TGCAGCGTTGAAAAACCGGGGAGCAATGAGCAGTTCTTC.

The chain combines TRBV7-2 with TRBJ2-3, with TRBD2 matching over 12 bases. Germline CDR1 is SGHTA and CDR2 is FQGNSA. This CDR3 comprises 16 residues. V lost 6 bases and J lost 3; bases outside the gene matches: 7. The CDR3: CASSLAGGPGTDTQYF. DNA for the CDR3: TGTGCCAGCAGTCTAGCGGGAGGGCCAGGGACAGATACGCAGTATTTT. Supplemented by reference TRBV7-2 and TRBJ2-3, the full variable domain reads GAGVSQSPSNKVTEKGKDVELRCDPISGHTALYWYRQSLGQGLEFLIYFQGNSAPDKSGLPSDRFSAERTGGSVSTLTIQRTQQEDSAVYLCASSLAGGPGTDTQYFGPGTRLTVL.

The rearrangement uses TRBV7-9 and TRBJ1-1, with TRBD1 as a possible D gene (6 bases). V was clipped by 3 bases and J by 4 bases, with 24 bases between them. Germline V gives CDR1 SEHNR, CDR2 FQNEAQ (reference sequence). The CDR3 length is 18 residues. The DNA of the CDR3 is TGTGCCAGCAGCTTTGTTCAAATAGGGATCAGGGGAAGCACTGAAGCTTTCTTT. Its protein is CASSFVQIGIRGSTEAFF.

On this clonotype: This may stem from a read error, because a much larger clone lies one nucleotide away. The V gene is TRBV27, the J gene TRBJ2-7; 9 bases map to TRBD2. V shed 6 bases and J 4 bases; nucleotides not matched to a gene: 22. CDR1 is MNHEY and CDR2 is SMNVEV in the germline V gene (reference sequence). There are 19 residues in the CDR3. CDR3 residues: CASSRGSVAGEWTRYEQYF. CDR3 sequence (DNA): TGTGCCAGCAGCCGCGGCTCGGTAGCGGGAGAGTGGACTAGGTACGAGCAGTACTTC.